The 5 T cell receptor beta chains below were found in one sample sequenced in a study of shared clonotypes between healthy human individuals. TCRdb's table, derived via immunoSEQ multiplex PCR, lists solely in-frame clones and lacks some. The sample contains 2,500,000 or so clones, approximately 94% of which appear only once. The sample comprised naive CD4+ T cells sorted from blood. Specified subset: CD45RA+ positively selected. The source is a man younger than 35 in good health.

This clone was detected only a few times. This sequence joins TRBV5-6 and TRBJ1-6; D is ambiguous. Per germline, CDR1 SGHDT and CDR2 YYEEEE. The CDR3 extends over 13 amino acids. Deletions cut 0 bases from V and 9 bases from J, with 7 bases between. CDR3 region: CASSLVSGSPLHF. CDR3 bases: TGTGCCAGCAGCTTGGTTTCCGGTTCACCCCTCCACTTT.

CDR3 in amino acids: CASRDLSKSSGANVLTF. The CDR3 DNA reads as TGTGCCAGTAGGGATCTCAGTAAAAGCTCTGGGGCCAACGTCCTGACTTTC. The J gene is TRBJ2-6, the V gene TRBV19; D remains ambiguous. The germline gives CDR1 LNHDA, CDR2 SQIVND (reference sequence). The CDR3 totals 17 residues. Trimming left V 6 bases short and J 0 bases short, with 15 bases between.

The DNA for the CDR3 is TGTGCCAGCAGCTTAAGGGCGGAATTACCCCTCCACTTT. Residues: CASSLRAELPLHF. The genes are TRBV11-2 and TRBJ1-6; D not certain. CDR1 is SGHAT, CDR2 FQNNGV, per germline. V was pared by 2 bases and J by 12 bases, with 11 bases between. CDR3 length: 13 residues.

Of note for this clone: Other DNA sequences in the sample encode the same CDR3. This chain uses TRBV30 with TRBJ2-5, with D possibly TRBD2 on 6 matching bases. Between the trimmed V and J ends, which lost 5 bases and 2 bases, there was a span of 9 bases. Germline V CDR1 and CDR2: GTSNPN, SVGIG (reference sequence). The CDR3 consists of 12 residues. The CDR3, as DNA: TGTGCCTGGGGGGGAGGTCAAGAGACCCAGTACTTC. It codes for CAWGGGQETQYF.

CDR3 region: CASSIGQAVTF. CDR3 coding DNA: TGTGCCAGTAGTATAGGACAGGCGGTCACCTTC. This chain uses TRBV19 with TRBJ1-2, with a weak D call TRBD1 (6 bases). Germline CDR1 is LNHDA and CDR2 is SQIVND (reference sequence). The length of the CDR3 is 11 residues. Trimming cost V 1 base and J 13 bases, with 10 bases left between them.